A selection of T cell receptor beta chains follows, all from one sample in a study of T cells in Graves' hyperthyroidism and ophthalmopathy. TCRdb used MiXCR to reprocess the multiplex PCR reads, holding one entry per CDR3 protein. The sample shows 250,000 to 400,000 distinct CDR3 sequences, roughly 13% of them seen only once. Sequenced material: blood. The origin of the receptors is a woman between 35 and 50 years old with Graves' ophthalmopathy. Both conserved end residues are part of each CDR3. The D gene is left open where the match is weak. The listing skips clone size in some rows; elsewhere it reads once, few, many or a size class.

j_call	d_call	clone_size	v_call	cdr3_aa
TRBJ1-1	NA	NA	TRBV29-1	CSGQTVGNTEAFF
TRBJ2-3	TRBD2	NA	TRBV2	CASRTSGGNTDTQYF
TRBJ2-7	NA	few	TRBV4-1	CASSQDRDYEQYF
TRBJ2-7	TRBD1	many	TRBV2	CASSPMDRGYEQYF
TRBJ2-5	NA	many	TRBV20-1	CSAAAPARVAGTQYF
TRBJ1-1	NA	NA	TRBV5-1	CASSPGLRGAPEAFF
TRBJ1-1	NA	NA	TRBV20-1	CSASGRRGEAFF
TRBJ1-5	NA	many	TRBV7-2	CASSLSGYQPQHF
TRBJ2-5	NA	NA	TRBV7-2	CASSLSEGQETQYF
TRBJ2-7	TRBD1	NA	TRBV19	CASSAGTGDPYEQYF
TRBJ1-1	NA	many	TRBV18	CASSLQYTEAFF
TRBJ1-6	TRBD1	many	TRBV6-1	CASTFDRGANSPLHF
TRBJ1-4	TRBD1	NA	TRBV2	CASRRQGASNEKLFF
TRBJ2-7	NA	few	TRBV5-6	CASSRFSGEQYF
TRBJ2-7	TRBD2	NA	TRBV20-1	CSASGGSNYEQYF
TRBJ1-2	TRBD1	many	TRBV12-3/TRBV12-4	CASSGAGGVGGGYTF
TRBJ1-2	TRBD1	many	TRBV7-2	CASSLSGGAGGYTF
TRBJ2-3	TRBD2	many	TRBV6-1	CASSETSPDTQYF
TRBJ2-1	NA	many	TRBV20-1	CSARDRGANSYNEQFF
TRBJ1-5	NA	NA	TRBV2	CTSSEASNQPQHF
TRBJ1-4	NA	many	TRBV24-1	CATSGGGSLNEKLFF
TRBJ1-3	NA	many	TRBV7-6	CASSPNTQVSGNTIYF
TRBJ1-6	TRBD1	NA	TRBV27	CASSQGGYNSPLHF
TRBJ1-5	NA	many	TRBV20-1	CSARFDTTDQPQHF
TRBJ1-2	TRBD1	few	TRBV29-1	CSVEGHRDSLYGYTF
TRBJ2-3	NA	many	TRBV7-2	CASTPIFTSTTQYF
TRBJ2-1	NA	many	TRBV7-9	CASSLGGLQRSYNEQFF
TRBJ2-5	TRBD2	many	TRBV27	CASRSGTLASGGGETQYF